These T cell receptor beta chains were read from a single sample in a study of type 1 regulatory T cells. No cognate antigen is known for these TCRs. TCRdb re-analysed the reads in MiXCR, keeping a single row per CDR3 protein. The sample has some 22,000 distinct CDR3 sequences, around 70% seen once. The material sequenced was cultured T cells, either the whole culture or a sorted T cell fraction (not recorded which). These receptors all stem from a human donor in good health. The CDR3 runs from the conserved cysteine through the conserved F or W. A D gene is named only where the DNA matches it firmly. Clone size appears in some rows only: once, few, many, or a class for an expanded clone.

d_gene: TRBD2
j_gene: TRBJ2-1
v_gene: TRBV18
len: 15
abundance: .
CDR3aa: CASSPRTSSSNEQFF
CDR3nt: TGTGCCAGCTCACCACGGACTAGCTCAAGCAATGAGCAGTTCTTC

d_gene: .
j_gene: TRBJ1-5
v_gene: TRBV6-5
len: 18
abundance: .
CDR3aa: CASSRRVRDSSDNQPQHF
CDR3nt: TGTGCCAGCAGTCGTCGGGTTCGGGACTCCAGCGACAATCAGCCCCAGCATTTT

d_gene: TRBD2
j_gene: TRBJ2-1
v_gene: TRBV18
len: 14
abundance: once
CDR3aa: CASSPPSGGSEQFF
CDR3nt: TGTGCCAGCTCACCACCCTCCGGGGGGAGTGAGCAGTTCTTC

d_gene: TRBD2
j_gene: TRBJ2-3
v_gene: TRBV7-3
len: 15
abundance: .
CDR3aa: CASSLTGLAADTQYF
CDR3nt: TGTGCCAGCAGCTTAACGGGCCTAGCGGCAGATACGCAGTATTTT

d_gene: TRBD1
j_gene: TRBJ2-7
v_gene: TRBV18
len: 17
abundance: .
CDR3aa: CASSPPHLGQGFGEQYF
CDR3nt: TGTGCCAGCTCACCACCCCATCTGGGACAGGGGTTTGGCGAGCAGTACTTC

d_gene: .
j_gene: TRBJ2-4
v_gene: TRBV4-1
len: 15
abundance: .
CDR3aa: CASSQAAGGLDIQYF
CDR3nt: TGCGCCAGCAGCCAAGCTGCCGGGGGATTAGACATTCAGTACTTC

d_gene: .
j_gene: TRBJ2-5
v_gene: TRBV30
len: 13
abundance: .
CDR3aa: CAWSSEVQETQYF
CDR3nt: TGTGCCTGGAGTAGTGAGGTGCAAGAGACCCAGTACTTC

d_gene: .
j_gene: TRBJ2-6
v_gene: TRBV6-5
len: 15
abundance: once
CDR3aa: CASSMGYSGANVLTF
CDR3nt: TGTGCCAGCAGTATGGGTTACTCTGGGGCCAACGTCCTGACTTTC

d_gene: .
j_gene: TRBJ1-1
v_gene: TRBV18
len: 12
abundance: .
CDR3aa: CASSPSNTEAFF
CDR3nt: TGTGCCAGCTCACCATCGAACACTGAAGCTTTCTTT

d_gene: .
j_gene: TRBJ1-6
v_gene: TRBV27
len: 17
abundance: .
CDR3aa: CATRPEALSSYNSPLHF
CDR3nt: TGTGCCACCAGACCGGAGGCCCTTAGCTCCTATAATTCACCCCTCCACTTT

d_gene: TRBD1
j_gene: TRBJ2-2
v_gene: TRBV12-3/TRBV12-4
len: 15
abundance: .
CDR3aa: CASSFGDRDTGELFF
CDR3nt: TGTGCCAGCAGTTTTGGGGACAGAGACACCGGGGAGCTGTTTTTT

d_gene: .
j_gene: TRBJ1-4
v_gene: TRBV5-1
len: 15
abundance: .
CDR3aa: CASGRGAGTNEKLFF
CDR3nt: TGCGCCAGCGGCAGGGGCGCAGGAACTAATGAAAAACTGTTTTTT

d_gene: TRBD1
j_gene: TRBJ1-1
v_gene: TRBV5-6
len: 15
abundance: .
CDR3aa: CASSSIRQGFTEAFF
CDR3nt: TGTGCCAGCAGCTCGATAAGACAGGGATTCACTGAAGCTTTCTTT

d_gene: .
j_gene: TRBJ2-5
v_gene: TRBV5-4
len: 14
abundance: .
CDR3aa: CASSLPGAKETQYF
CDR3nt: TGTGCCAGCAGCTTACCAGGGGCAAAAGAGACCCAGTACTTC

d_gene: .
j_gene: TRBJ1-1
v_gene: TRBV20-1
len: 13
abundance: few
CDR3aa: CSARDPEGAGAFF
CDR3nt: TGCAGTGCTAGAGATCCAGAGGGCGCGGGGGCTTTCTTT

d_gene: .
j_gene: TRBJ1-1
v_gene: TRBV7-9
len: 14
abundance: .
CDR3aa: CASSLASMLTEAFF
CDR3nt: TGTGCCAGCAGCTTAGCTTCTATGCTTACTGAAGCTTTCTTT

d_gene: .
j_gene: TRBJ2-3
v_gene: TRBV7-2
len: 15
abundance: .
CDR3aa: CASSLLGGYGERQYF
CDR3nt: TGTGCCAGCAGCTTACTAGGGGGATATGGGGAGCGTCAGTATTTT

d_gene: .
j_gene: TRBJ1-5
v_gene: TRBV19
len: 16
abundance: .
CDR3aa: CASSIRSKGSNQPQHF
CDR3nt: TGTGCCAGTAGTATACGTAGCAAGGGATCGAATCAGCCCCAGCATTTT

d_gene: .
j_gene: TRBJ1-2
v_gene: TRBV12-3/TRBV12-4
len: 15
abundance: .
CDR3aa: CASSHGQILNYGYTF
CDR3nt: TGTGCCAGCAGCCATGGACAGATCTTAAACTATGGCTACACCTTC

d_gene: .
j_gene: TRBJ2-1
v_gene: TRBV7-9
len: 16
abundance: few
CDR3aa: CASSPFPRHSYNEQFF
CDR3nt: TGTGCCAGCAGCCCCTTTCCGCGGCACTCCTACAATGAGCAGTTCTTC

d_gene: .
j_gene: TRBJ2-3
v_gene: TRBV12-3/TRBV12-4
len: 12
abundance: few
CDR3aa: CASRRDAHTQYF
CDR3nt: TGTGCCAGCAGGCGGGACGCCCATACGCAGTATTTT

d_gene: .
j_gene: TRBJ2-7
v_gene: TRBV19
len: 11
abundance: .
CDR3aa: CASGYPYEQYF
CDR3nt: TGTGCCAGTGGGTACCCCTACGAGCAGTACTTC

d_gene: .
j_gene: TRBJ2-3
v_gene: TRBV30
len: 12
abundance: .
CDR3aa: CAWSGSTDTQYF
CDR3nt: TGTGCCTGGAGCGGGAGCACAGATACGCAGTATTTT

d_gene: .
j_gene: TRBJ2-7
v_gene: TRBV11-1
len: 16
abundance: .
CDR3aa: CASSQRWDLGIHEQYF
CDR3nt: TGTGCCAGCAGCCAAAGGTGGGACCTAGGCATCCACGAGCAGTACTTC

d_gene: .
j_gene: TRBJ1-5
v_gene: TRBV2
len: 14
abundance: few
CDR3aa: CASRGTARNQPQHF
CDR3nt: TGTGCCAGCAGGGGGACGGCTCGCAATCAGCCCCAGCATTTT

d_gene: TRBD1
j_gene: TRBJ1-3
v_gene: TRBV6-5
len: 15
abundance: .
CDR3aa: CASRLDRGTGNTIYF
CDR3nt: TGTGCCAGCAGGCTTGACAGGGGGACTGGAAACACCATATATTTT

d_gene: TRBD1
j_gene: TRBJ1-4
v_gene: TRBV7-9
len: 14
abundance: .
CDR3aa: CASSFGQGDGKLFF
CDR3nt: TGTGCCAGCAGCTTTGGGCAGGGGGACGGGAAACTGTTTTTT

d_gene: .
j_gene: TRBJ1-1
v_gene: TRBV18
len: 13
abundance: .
CDR3aa: CASSQGRNTEAFF
CDR3nt: TGTGCCAGCTCCCAAGGTAGGAACACTGAAGCTTTCTTT

d_gene: TRBD1
j_gene: TRBJ2-7
v_gene: TRBV5-1
len: 14
abundance: few
CDR3aa: CASSSGQLKYEQYF
CDR3nt: TGCGCCAGCAGCTCGGGACAGCTGAAGTACGAGCAGTACTTC

d_gene: .
j_gene: TRBJ2-4
v_gene: TRBV28
len: 19
abundance: .
CDR3aa: CAGSTISQGPRVAKNIQYF
CDR3nt: TGTGCCGGCAGTACCATCAGCCAGGGCCCGAGAGTAGCCAAAAACATTCAGTACTTC

d_gene: TRBD1
j_gene: TRBJ1-1
v_gene: TRBV2
len: 15
abundance: medium-sized
CDR3aa: CASSLQGARVTEAFF
CDR3nt: TGTGCCAGCTCGCTTCAGGGGGCGCGGGTCACTGAAGCTTTCTTT

d_gene: TRBD1
j_gene: TRBJ2-7
v_gene: TRBV6-6
len: 14
abundance: .
CDR3aa: CASSPTGTDYEQYF
CDR3nt: TGTGCCAGCAGCCCGACAGGGACCGACTACGAGCAGTACTTC

d_gene: .
j_gene: TRBJ2-1
v_gene: TRBV7-2
len: 12
abundance: once
CDR3aa: CASSLENNEQFF
CDR3nt: TGTGCCAGCAGCTTAGAAAACAATGAGCAGTTCTTC

d_gene: .
j_gene: TRBJ1-2
v_gene: TRBV10-3
len: 15
abundance: few
CDR3aa: CAISDGGERVYGYTF
CDR3nt: TGTGCCATCAGTGACGGGGGGGAAAGGGTGTATGGCTACACCTTC

d_gene: TRBD2
j_gene: TRBJ2-1
v_gene: TRBV19
len: 14
abundance: .
CDR3aa: CATKGLETYNEQFF
CDR3nt: TGTGCCACTAAGGGACTAGAAACGTACAATGAGCAGTTCTTC

d_gene: .
j_gene: TRBJ1-3
v_gene: TRBV6-2/TRBV6-3
len: 15
abundance: .
CDR3aa: CASSSWTNSGNTIYF
CDR3nt: TGTGCCAGCAGTTCCTGGACAAACTCTGGAAACACCATATATTTT

d_gene: TRBD1
j_gene: TRBJ1-6
v_gene: TRBV30
len: 14
abundance: .
CDR3aa: CAWGKRDSLSPLHF
CDR3nt: TGTGCCTGGGGCAAAAGGGACAGCCTTTCACCCCTCCACTTT

d_gene: TRBD1
j_gene: TRBJ1-1
v_gene: TRBV6-1
len: 15
abundance: few
CDR3aa: CASSDSTGGNTEAFF
CDR3nt: TGTGCCAGCAGTGACTCGACAGGGGGGAACACTGAAGCTTTCTTT

d_gene: TRBD2
j_gene: TRBJ2-3
v_gene: TRBV4-1
len: 20
abundance: .
CDR3aa: CASSHLGLAGVRAGTDTQYF
CDR3nt: TGCGCCAGCAGCCACTTAGGACTAGCGGGGGTCCGTGCAGGGACAGATACGCAGTATTTT

d_gene: .
j_gene: TRBJ1-2
v_gene: TRBV19
len: 14
abundance: .
CDR3aa: CASSIGSGNYGYTF
CDR3nt: TGTGCCAGTAGTATAGGATCCGGGAACTATGGCTACACCTTC

d_gene: TRBD1
j_gene: TRBJ1-2
v_gene: TRBV12-3/TRBV12-4
len: 13
abundance: .
CDR3aa: CASSRAGGGGYTF
CDR3nt: TGTGCCAGCAGCCGAGCAGGGGGTGGAGGCTACACCTTC

d_gene: .
j_gene: TRBJ1-1
v_gene: TRBV24-1
len: 12
abundance: .
CDR3aa: CATRGPWDEAFF
CDR3nt: TGTGCCACCAGAGGGCCCTGGGATGAAGCTTTCTTT

d_gene: .
j_gene: TRBJ2-5
v_gene: TRBV4-2
len: 15
abundance: .
CDR3aa: CASSQDFELQETQYF
CDR3nt: TGTGCCAGCAGCCAAGATTTCGAACTACAAGAGACCCAGTACTTC

d_gene: .
j_gene: TRBJ2-7
v_gene: TRBV5-1
len: 12
abundance: few
CDR3aa: CASSLGGGEQYF
CDR3nt: TGCGCCAGCAGCTTGGGGGGAGGCGAGCAGTACTTC

d_gene: .
j_gene: TRBJ2-3
v_gene: TRBV5-1
len: 17
abundance: .
CDR3aa: CASSLGLTDYSTDTQYF
CDR3nt: TGCGCCAGCAGCTTGGGTTTGACAGACTATAGCACAGATACGCAGTATTTT

d_gene: .
j_gene: TRBJ1-4
v_gene: TRBV5-1
len: 15
abundance: .
CDR3aa: CASSLSSATNEKLFF
CDR3nt: TGCGCCAGCAGCTTGTCGAGTGCAACTAATGAAAAACTGTTTTTT

d_gene: .
j_gene: TRBJ1-1
v_gene: TRBV12-3/TRBV12-4
len: 13
abundance: .
CDR3aa: CASGLDPAMRAFF
CDR3nt: TGTGCCAGCGGTTTAGATCCGGCGATGAGAGCTTTCTTT

d_gene: .
j_gene: TRBJ2-3
v_gene: TRBV5-1
len: 14
abundance: .
CDR3aa: CASSLEGVGGTQYF
CDR3nt: TGCGCCAGCAGCTTGGAAGGGGTCGGGGGTACGCAGTATTTT

d_gene: .
j_gene: TRBJ2-2
v_gene: TRBV5-4
len: 17
abundance: .
CDR3aa: CASSLGAAGPNTGELFF
CDR3nt: TGTGCCAGCAGCTTGGGGGCGGCAGGGCCGAACACCGGGGAGCTGTTTTTT

d_gene: .
j_gene: TRBJ2-5
v_gene: TRBV6-6
len: 13
abundance: .
CDR3aa: CASSTDYPEAQYF
CDR3nt: TGTGCCAGCAGTACAGACTACCCGGAGGCCCAGTACTTC

d_gene: TRBD2
j_gene: TRBJ2-5
v_gene: TRBV20-1
len: 14
abundance: once
CDR3aa: CSARGTSGRETQYF
CDR3nt: TGCAGTGCTAGAGGAACTAGCGGGAGGGAGACCCAGTACTTC

d_gene: TRBD1
j_gene: TRBJ1-5
v_gene: TRBV6-1
len: 15
abundance: .
CDR3aa: CASREFGTGYQPQHF
CDR3nt: TGTGCCAGCAGGGAGTTCGGGACAGGATATCAGCCCCAGCATTTT

d_gene: .
j_gene: TRBJ1-2
v_gene: TRBV7-2
len: 15
abundance: once
CDR3aa: CASSPLGTQGEGYTF
CDR3nt: TGTGCCAGCAGCCCCCTGGGGACACAGGGCGAGGGCTACACCTTC

d_gene: .
j_gene: TRBJ2-7
v_gene: TRBV18
len: 14
abundance: .
CDR3aa: CASSPGSGSYEQYF
CDR3nt: TGTGCCAGCTCACCAGGGAGCGGGTCCTACGAGCAGTACTTC